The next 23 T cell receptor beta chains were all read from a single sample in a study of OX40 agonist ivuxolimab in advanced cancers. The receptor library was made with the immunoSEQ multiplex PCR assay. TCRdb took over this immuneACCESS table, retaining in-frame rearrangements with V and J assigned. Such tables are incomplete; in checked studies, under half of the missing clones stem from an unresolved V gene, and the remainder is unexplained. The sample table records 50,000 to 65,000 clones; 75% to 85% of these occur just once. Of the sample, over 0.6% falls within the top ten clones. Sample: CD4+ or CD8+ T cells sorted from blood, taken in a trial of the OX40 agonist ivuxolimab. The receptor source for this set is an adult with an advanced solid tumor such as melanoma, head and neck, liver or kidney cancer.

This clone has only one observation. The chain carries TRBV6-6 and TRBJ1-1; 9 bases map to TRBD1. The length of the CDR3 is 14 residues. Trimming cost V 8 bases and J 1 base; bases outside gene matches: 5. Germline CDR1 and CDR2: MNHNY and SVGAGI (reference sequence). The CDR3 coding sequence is TGTGCCAGCCGGACAGGGGCCTCGAACACTGAAGCTTTCTTT. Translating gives CASRTGASNTEAFF.

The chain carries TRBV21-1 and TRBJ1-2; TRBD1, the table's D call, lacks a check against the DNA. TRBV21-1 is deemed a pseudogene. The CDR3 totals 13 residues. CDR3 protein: CASRDRGCHGYTF. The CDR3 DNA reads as TGTGCCAGCAGGGATAGGGGTTGCCATGGCTACACCTTC.

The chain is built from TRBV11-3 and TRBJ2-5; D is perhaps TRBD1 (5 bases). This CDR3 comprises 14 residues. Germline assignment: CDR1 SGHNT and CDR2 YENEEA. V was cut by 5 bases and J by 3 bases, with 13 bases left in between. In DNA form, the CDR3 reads TGTGCCAGCAGCCTAGGTCGCAGGGAAGAGACCCAGTACTTC. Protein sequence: CASSLGRREETQYF.

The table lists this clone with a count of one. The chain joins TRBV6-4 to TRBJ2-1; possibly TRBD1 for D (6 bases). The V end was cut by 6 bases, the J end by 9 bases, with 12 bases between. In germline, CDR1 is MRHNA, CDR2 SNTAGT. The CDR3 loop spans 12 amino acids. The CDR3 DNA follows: TGTGCCAGCAGCGACAGGTTGGGTGAGCAGTTCTTC. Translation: CASSDRLGEQFF.

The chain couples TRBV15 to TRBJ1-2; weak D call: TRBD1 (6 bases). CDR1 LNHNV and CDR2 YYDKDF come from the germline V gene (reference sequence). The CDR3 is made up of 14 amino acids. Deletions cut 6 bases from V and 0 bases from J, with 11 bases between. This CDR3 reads CATRSTGTNYGYTF. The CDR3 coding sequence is TGTGCCACCAGGTCGACAGGCACTAACTATGGCTACACCTTC. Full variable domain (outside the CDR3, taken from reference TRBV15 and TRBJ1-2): DAMVIQNPRYQVTQFGKPVTLSCSQTLNHNVMYWYQQKSSQAPKLLFHYYDKDFNNEADTPDNFQSRRPNTSFCFLDIRSPGLGDTAMYLCATRSTGTNYGYTFGSGTRLTVV.

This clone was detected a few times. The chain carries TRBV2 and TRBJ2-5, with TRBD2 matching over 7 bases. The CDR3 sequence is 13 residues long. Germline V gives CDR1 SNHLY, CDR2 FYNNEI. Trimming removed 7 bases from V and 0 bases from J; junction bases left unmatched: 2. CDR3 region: CASNGLDQETQYF. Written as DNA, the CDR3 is TGTGCCAGCAACGGACTAGACCAAGAGACCCAGTACTTC.

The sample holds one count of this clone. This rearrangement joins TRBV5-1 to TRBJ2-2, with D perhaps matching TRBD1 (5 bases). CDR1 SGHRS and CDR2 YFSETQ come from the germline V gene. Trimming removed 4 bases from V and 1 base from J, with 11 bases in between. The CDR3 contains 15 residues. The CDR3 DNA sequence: TGCGCCAGCAGCGATAGGGGCGGGAACACCGGGGAGCTGTTTTTT. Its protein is CASSDRGGNTGELFF. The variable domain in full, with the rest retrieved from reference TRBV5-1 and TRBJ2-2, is KAGVTQTPRYLIKTRGQQVTLSCSPISGHRSVSWYQQTPGQGLQFLFEYFSETQRNKGNFPGRFSGRQFSNSRSEMNVSTLELGDSALYLCASSDRGGNTGELFFGEGSRLTVL.

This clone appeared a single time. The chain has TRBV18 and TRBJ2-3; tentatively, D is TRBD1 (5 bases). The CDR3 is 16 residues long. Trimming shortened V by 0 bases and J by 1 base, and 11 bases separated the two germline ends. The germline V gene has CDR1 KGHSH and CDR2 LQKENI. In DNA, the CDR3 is TGTGCCAGCTCACCACCCCAGGGCCAAGGCACAGATACGCAGTATTTT. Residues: CASSPPQGQGTDTQYF.

CDR3 amino acids: CASSLAGAHQPQHF. The DNA for the CDR3 is TGTGCCAGCAGCCTCGCAGGGGCCCATCAGCCCCAGCATTTT. The chain employs TRBV5-4 and TRBJ1-5; D might be TRBD1 (6 bases). Germline loops: CDR1 SGHNT, CDR2 YYREEE (reference sequence). Trimming removed 4 bases from V and 5 bases from J, with 13 bases in between. The CDR3 totals 14 residues.

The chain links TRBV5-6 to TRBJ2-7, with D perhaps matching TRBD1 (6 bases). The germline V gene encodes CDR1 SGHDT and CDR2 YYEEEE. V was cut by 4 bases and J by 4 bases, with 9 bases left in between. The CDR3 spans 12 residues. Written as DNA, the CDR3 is TGTGCCAGCAGCCTGGACAGATACGAGCAGTACTTC. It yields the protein CASSLDRYEQYF.

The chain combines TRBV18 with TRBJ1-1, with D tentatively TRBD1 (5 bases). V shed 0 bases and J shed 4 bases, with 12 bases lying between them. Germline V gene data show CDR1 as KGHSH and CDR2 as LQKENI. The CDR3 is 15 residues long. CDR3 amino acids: CASSPPPSRGTEAFF. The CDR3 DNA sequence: TGTGCCAGCTCACCACCGCCCTCGAGGGGCACTGAAGCTTTCTTT. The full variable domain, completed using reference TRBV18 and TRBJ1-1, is NAGVMQNPRHLVRRRGQEARLRCSPMKGHSHVYWYRQLPEEGLKFMVYLQKENIIDESGMPKERFSAEFPKEGPSILRIQQVVRGDSAAYFCASSPPPSRGTEAFFGQGTRLTVV.

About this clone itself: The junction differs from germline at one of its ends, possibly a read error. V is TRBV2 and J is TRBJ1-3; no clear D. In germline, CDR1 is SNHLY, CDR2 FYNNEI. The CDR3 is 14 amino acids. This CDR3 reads CASREDLSGNTIYF. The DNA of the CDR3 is TGTGCCAGCAGGGAAGACCTATCTGGAAACACCATATATTTT.

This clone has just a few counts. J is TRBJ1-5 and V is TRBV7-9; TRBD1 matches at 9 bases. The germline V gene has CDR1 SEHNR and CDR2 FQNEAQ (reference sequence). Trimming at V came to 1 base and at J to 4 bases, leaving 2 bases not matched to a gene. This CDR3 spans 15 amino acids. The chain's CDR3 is CASSLGDRGNQPQHF. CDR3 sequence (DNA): TGTGCCAGCAGCTTAGGTGACAGGGGGAATCAGCCCCAGCATTTT. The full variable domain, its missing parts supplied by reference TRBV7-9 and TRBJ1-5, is DTGVSQNPRHKITKRGQNVTFRCDPISEHNRLYWYRQTLGQGPEFLTYFQNEAQLEKSRLLSDRFSAERPKGSFSTLEIQRTEQGDSAMYLCASSLGDRGNQPQHFGDGTRLSIL.

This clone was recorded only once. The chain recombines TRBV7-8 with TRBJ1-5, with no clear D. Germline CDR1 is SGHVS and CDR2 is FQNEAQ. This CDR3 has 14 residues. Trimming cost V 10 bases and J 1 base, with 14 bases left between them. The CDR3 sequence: CATDVLLSNQPQHF. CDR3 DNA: TGTGCCACGGACGTTCTCCTGAGCAATCAGCCCCAGCATTTT.

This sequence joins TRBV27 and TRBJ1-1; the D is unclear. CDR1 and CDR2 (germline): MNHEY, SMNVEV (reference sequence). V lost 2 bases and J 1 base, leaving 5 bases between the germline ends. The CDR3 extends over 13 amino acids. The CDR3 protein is CASSLKQNTEAFF. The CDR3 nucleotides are TGTGCCAGCAGTTTAAAACAGAACACTGAAGCTTTCTTT.

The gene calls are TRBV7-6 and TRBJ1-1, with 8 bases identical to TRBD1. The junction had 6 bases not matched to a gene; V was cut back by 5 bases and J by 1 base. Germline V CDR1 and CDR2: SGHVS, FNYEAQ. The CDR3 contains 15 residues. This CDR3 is CASSALGTGNTEAFF. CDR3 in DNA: TGTGCCAGCAGCGCACTCGGGACAGGGAACACTGAAGCTTTCTTT.

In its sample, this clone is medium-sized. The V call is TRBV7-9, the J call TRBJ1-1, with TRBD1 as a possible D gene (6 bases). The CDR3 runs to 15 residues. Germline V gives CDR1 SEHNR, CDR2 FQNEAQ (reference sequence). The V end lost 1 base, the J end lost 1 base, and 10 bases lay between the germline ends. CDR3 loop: CASSLVAGANTEAFF. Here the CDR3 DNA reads TGTGCCAGCAGCTTAGTTGCAGGGGCGAACACTGAAGCTTTCTTT.

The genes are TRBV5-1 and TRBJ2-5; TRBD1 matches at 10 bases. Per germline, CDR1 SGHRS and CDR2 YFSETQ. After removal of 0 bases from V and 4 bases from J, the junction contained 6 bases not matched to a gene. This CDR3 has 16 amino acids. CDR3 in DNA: TGCGCCAGCAGCTTGGCGGTGACAGGGGGCGCAGAGACCCAGTACTTC. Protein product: CASSLAVTGGAETQYF.

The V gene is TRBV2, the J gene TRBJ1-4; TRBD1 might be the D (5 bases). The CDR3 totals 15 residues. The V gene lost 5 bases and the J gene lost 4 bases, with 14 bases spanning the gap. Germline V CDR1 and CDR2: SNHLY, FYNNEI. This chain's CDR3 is CASSSQGPYNEKLFF. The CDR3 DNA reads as TGTGCCAGCAGTTCTCAGGGACCCTATAATGAAAAACTGTTTTTT.

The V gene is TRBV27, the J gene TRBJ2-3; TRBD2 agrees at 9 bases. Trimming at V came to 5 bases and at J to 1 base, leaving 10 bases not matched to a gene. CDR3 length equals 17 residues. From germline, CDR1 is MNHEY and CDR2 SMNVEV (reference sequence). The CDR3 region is CASSPEVAGAGTDTQYF. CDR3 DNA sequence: TGTGCCAGCAGTCCCGAAGTAGCGGGGGCCGGCACAGATACGCAGTATTTT.

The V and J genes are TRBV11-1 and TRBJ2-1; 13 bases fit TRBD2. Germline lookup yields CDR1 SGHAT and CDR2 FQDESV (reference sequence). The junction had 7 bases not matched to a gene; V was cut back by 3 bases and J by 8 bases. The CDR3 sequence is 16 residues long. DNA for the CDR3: TGTGCCAGCAGCTTTACTAGCGGGGGGGCGATGGATGAGCAGTTCTTC. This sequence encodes CASSFTSGGAMDEQFF.

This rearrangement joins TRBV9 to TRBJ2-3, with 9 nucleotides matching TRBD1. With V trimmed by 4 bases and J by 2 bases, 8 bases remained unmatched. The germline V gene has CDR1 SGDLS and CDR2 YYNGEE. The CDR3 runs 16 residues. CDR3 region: CASSTSGTGSTDTQYF. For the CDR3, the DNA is TGTGCCAGCAGCACCTCCGGGACAGGGTCCACAGATACGCAGTATTTT.

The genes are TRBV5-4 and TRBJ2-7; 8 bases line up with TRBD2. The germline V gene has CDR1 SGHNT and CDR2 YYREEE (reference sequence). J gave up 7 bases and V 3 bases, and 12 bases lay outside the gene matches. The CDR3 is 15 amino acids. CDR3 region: CASSWSPAGVGEQYF. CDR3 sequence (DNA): TGTGCCAGCAGCTGGTCCCCAGCGGGGGTAGGGGAGCAGTACTTC.